This passage covers 6 T cell receptor beta chains from one sample sequenced in a study of graft-versus-host responses after intestinal transplantation. This table comes from immunoSEQ multiplex PCR, and its TCRdb copy is limited to in-frame clones, with some not included. Of about 18,000 clones listed, about 80% were seen once; the top ten hold around 5.5%. Intraepithelial and lamina propria lymphocytes were isolated from graft specimens. The sequencing here drew on ileum tissue, taken 17 days after transplant. These receptors were obtained from a human patient who received an intestinal transplant, so some T cells may come from the graft donor.

V is TRBV4-1 and J is TRBJ2-1; D uncertain. Trimming left V 3 bases short and J 2 bases short, with 17 bases between. The CDR3 is 17 amino acids. Germline loops: CDR1 MGHRA, CDR2 YSYEKL. The CDR3 here is CASSQVIRSSTYNEQFF. CDR3 in DNA: TGCGCCAGCAGCCAGGTAATACGAAGCTCAACCTACAATGAGCAGTTCTTC.

This clone turned up a few times. This rearrangement joins TRBV28 to TRBJ2-7; perhaps TRBD1 as D (6 bases). The germline gives CDR1 MDHEN, CDR2 SYDVKM. Trimming shortened V by 5 bases and J by 3 bases, and 14 bases separated the two germline ends. This CDR3 contains 14 residues. The CDR3: CASSPDRTYYEQYF. CDR3 sequence (DNA): TGTGCCAGCAGTCCGGACAGAACCTACTACGAGCAGTACTTC.

This clone was seen once. The genes are TRBV30 and TRBJ1-5; D gene ambiguous. Germline CDR1 is GTSNPN and CDR2 is SVGIG (reference sequence). This CDR3 region has 13 residues. Trimming removed 0 bases from V and 9 bases from J, with 12 bases in between. The CDR3 coding sequence is TGTGCCTGGAGTGTACACTCGTTCGTGCCCCAGCATTTT. Amino acid sequence: CAWSVHSFVPQHF.

V gene TRBV7-2 combines with J gene TRBJ2-1; TRBD2 aligns across 8 bases. The trim removed 5 bases at V and 0 bases at J, leaving 12 bases unmatched. Looked up from germline, CDR1 is SGHTA and CDR2 is FQGNSA. This CDR3 spans 18 amino acids. The CDR3 loop reads CASSLGEAGTSSYNEQFF. The CDR3 DNA is TGTGCCAGCAGCCTAGGAGAGGCGGGGACTAGCTCCTACAATGAGCAGTTCTTC.

The sample holds one count of this clone. V usage is TRBV7-2 and J usage is TRBJ1-4, with 9 bases that match TRBD1. The CDR3 has 19 residues. J lost 7 bases, V lost 5 bases, and 20 bases had no gene match. CDR1 and CDR2 (germline): SGHTA, FQGNSA. For the CDR3, the DNA is TGTGCCAGCAGCCTACATCCTTACACTGTACAGGGGGCGGGTGAAAAACTGTTTTTT. Translated: CASSLHPYTVQGAGEKLFF.

The chain couples TRBV7-2 to TRBJ2-7; TRBD2 agrees at 11 bases. Germline V CDR1 and CDR2: SGHTA, FQGNSA. Trimming cost V 5 bases and J 0 bases; bases outside gene matches: 9. The CDR3 runs to 17 residues. CDR3 sequence: CASSLGTSGGLSYEQYF. The CDR3 coding sequence is TGTGCCAGCAGCCTTGGTACTAGCGGGGGACTCTCCTACGAGCAGTACTTC.